Each of the 21 T cell receptor beta chains below was sequenced from the same sample in a study of glioma-infiltrating T cells after dendritic cell vaccination. Using immunoSEQ multiplex PCR, the repertoire was profiled, and TCRdb retains in-frame clones only, with some absent. The table lists almost 65,000 clones, roughly 80% of them singletons. The specimen comprised blood, sampled before dendritic cell vaccination. The origin of the receptors is a human donor with glioblastoma.

The CDR3 region has the DNA TGTGCCAGCAGCCGCCTGGGCGGGGGGGGGAACACCGGGGAGCTGTTTTTT. This sequence encodes CASSRLGGGGNTGELFF. The V call is TRBV7-2, the J call TRBJ2-2, with TRBD2 matching over 9 bases. This CDR3 contains 17 residues. The germline V gene has CDR1 SGHTA and CDR2 FQGNSA. J gave up 1 base and V 5 bases, and 8 bases lay outside the gene matches.

The chain couples TRBV5-1 to TRBJ1-2; tentative D call: TRBD1 (5 bases). CDR1 is SGHRS, CDR2 YFSETQ, per germline. Trimming took off 0 bases at V and 0 bases at J, with 9 bases between the two ends. The CDR3 is made up of 15 amino acids. The DNA for the CDR3 is TGCGCCAGCAGCTTGGAGGCAGGGCCTAACTATGGCTACACCTTC. Translated, it gives CASSLEAGPNYGYTF. The full variable domain, in which reference TRBV5-1 and TRBJ1-2 provide the parts outside the CDR3, is KAGVTQTPRYLIKTRGQQVTLSCSPISGHRSVSWYQQTPGQGLQFLFEYFSETQRNKGNFPGRFSGRQFSNSRSEMNVSTLELGDSALYLCASSLEAGPNYGYTFGSGTRLTVV.

CDR3 DNA: TGTGCCACCAGCAGAGATCGGGGGAAGAACGAGCAGTACTTC. Its protein is CATSRDRGKNEQYF. This chain joins TRBV15 and TRBJ2-7; possibly TRBD2 for D (6 bases). The CDR3 sequence is 14 residues long. CDR1 and CDR2 (germline): LNHNV, YYDKDF (reference sequence). V lost 0 bases and J 5 bases, leaving 11 bases between the germline ends.

This sequence joins TRBV18 and TRBJ2-3; 7 bases agree with TRBD1. The germline CDR1 and CDR2 sequences are KGHSH and LQKENI. This CDR3 region has 13 residues. V lost 8 bases, J lost 2 bases, and 4 bases stayed unmatched. The CDR3 spells CASRQGNTDTQYF. The DNA for the CDR3 is TGTGCCAGCCGACAGGGTAACACAGATACGCAGTATTTT.

The J gene is TRBJ1-2, the V gene TRBV6-1, with 8 bases matching TRBD1. CDR3 size: 14 residues. Trimming took 4 bases from V and 4 from J; bases not matched to a gene: 5. Germline lookup yields CDR1 MNHNS and CDR2 SASEGT. CDR3 sequence reads: CASSVDRVRYGYTF. CDR3 nucleotide sequence: TGTGCCAGCAGTGTGGACAGGGTGCGCTATGGCTACACCTTC.

This chain connects TRBV19 to TRBJ1-2, with D tentatively TRBD1 (5 bases). V lost 1 base, J lost 7 bases, and 10 bases lay in between. This CDR3 spans 13 amino acids. Germline loops: CDR1 LNHDA, CDR2 SQIVND (reference sequence). The CDR3 DNA follows: TGTGCCAGTAGTATAGTAAGGGGTTCTGGCTACACCTTC. This sequence encodes CASSIVRGSGYTF.

J is TRBJ1-4 and V is TRBV16, with D perhaps TRBD1 (6 bases). V lost 2 bases and J 5 bases, leaving 12 bases between the germline ends. Germline CDR1 and CDR2: KGHSY and FQNENV. This CDR3 has 15 amino acids. CDR3 sequence reads: CASSQSRGRNEKLFF. The CDR3 DNA is TGTGCCAGCAGCCAAAGCAGGGGAAGAAATGAAAAACTGTTTTTT.

This rearrangement joins TRBV11-3 to TRBJ2-4, with 8 nucleotides matching TRBD2. Germline-derived CDR1 and CDR2 are SGHNT and YENEEA. The CDR3 has 15 residues. Unmatched junction bases numbered 6, after V lost 1 base and J lost 7 bases. CDR3 amino acids: CASSLGGGIGNIQYF. The CDR3 DNA reads as TGTGCCAGCAGCTTAGGCGGGGGGATCGGGAACATTCAGTACTTC.

This chain connects TRBV28 to TRBJ1-1, with 7 nucleotides matching TRBD1. After removal of 6 bases from V and 5 bases from J, the junction contained 6 bases not matched to a gene. CDR3 length: 13 amino acids. Germline V CDR1 and CDR2: MDHEN, SYDVKM. CDR3 DNA: TGTGCCAGCAGGAAGACAGGGCTTACTGAAGCTTTCTTT. It codes for CASRKTGLTEAFF.

This clone has only a few counts. The identical CDR3 is also encoded by other nucleotide sequences in the sample. The V gene is TRBV28, the J gene TRBJ1-2; 7 nucleotides agree with TRBD1. The CDR3 consists of 15 residues. V lost 3 bases and J lost 2; bases outside the gene matches: 6. Per the germline V gene, CDR1 is MDHEN and CDR2 is SYDVKM. The CDR3: CASSLVGGGNYGYTF. The CDR3 region has the DNA TGTGCCAGCAGTTTGGTAGGAGGGGGCAACTATGGCTACACCTTC.

The chain joins TRBV28 to TRBJ2-3, with TRBD2 identical over 7 bases. The CDR3 has 15 residues. J was trimmed by 3 bases and V by 2 bases; bases with no gene match: 5. Germline V gives CDR1 MDHEN, CDR2 SYDVKM. The DNA for the CDR3 is TGTGCCAGCAGTTTACTGGGGGGAGGGACAGATACGCAGTATTTT. Translating it yields CASSLLGGGTDTQYF.

The J gene is TRBJ2-7, the V gene TRBV19; 8 bases align to TRBD2. The germline gives CDR1 LNHDA, CDR2 SQIVND (reference sequence). J gave up 6 bases and V 3 bases, and 10 bases lay outside the gene matches. The CDR3 is made up of 15 amino acids. The CDR3, as DNA: TGTGCCAGTAGTATTCCGGGGGGCCGGGGGGGCGAGCAGTACTTC. Translating it yields CASSIPGGRGGEQYF.

This chain connects TRBV7-2 to TRBJ1-2; TRBD1 aligns across 9 bases. The trim removed 1 base at V and 8 bases at J, leaving 8 bases unmatched. The CDR3 extends over 15 amino acids. Germline CDR1 and CDR2: SGHTA and FQGNSA. The CDR3 nucleotides read TGTGCCAGCAGCTTAGATTTGGGACAGGGCGAGGGCTACACCTTC. Its translation is CASSLDLGQGEGYTF. Together with reference TRBV7-2 and TRBJ1-2, the CDR3 gives the full variable domain: GAGVSQSPSNKVTEKGKDVELRCDPISGHTALYWYRQSLGQGLEFLIYFQGNSAPDKSGLPSDRFSAERTGGSVSTLTIQRTQQEDSAVYLCASSLDLGQGEGYTFGSGTRLTVV.

V is TRBV11-2 and J is TRBJ1-1, with TRBD1 matching over 7 bases. J gave up 3 bases and V 4 bases, and 11 bases lay outside the gene matches. There are 16 residues in the CDR3. Germline values: CDR1 SGHAT, CDR2 FQNNGV. In nucleotides, the CDR3 is TGTGCCAGCAGCTCTTTAGCGAGGACAGGAGACACTGAAGCTTTCTTT. Encoded protein: CASSSLARTGDTEAFF. The whole variable domain, remainder taken from reference TRBV11-2 and TRBJ1-1, is EAGVAQSPRYKIIEKRQSVAFWCNPISGHATLYWYQQILGQGPKLLIQFQNNGVVDDSQLPKDRFSAERLKGVDSTLKIQPAKLEDSAVYLCASSSLARTGDTEAFFGQGTRLTVV.

V is TRBV7-8 and J is TRBJ2-1, with 8 bases that match TRBD1. Looked up from germline, CDR1 is SGHVS and CDR2 is FQNEAQ. V shed 7 bases, J shed 9 bases, and the junction held 11 bases outside the gene matches. There are 14 residues in the CDR3. CDR3 residues: CASNEGQASIEQFF. The DNA for the CDR3 is TGTGCCAGCAACGAGGGACAGGCTTCGATTGAGCAGTTCTTC. The whole variable domain, filled in from reference TRBV7-8 and TRBJ2-1, reads GAGVSQSPRYKVAKRGQDVALRCDPISGHVSLFWYQQALGQGPEFLTYFQNEAQLDKSGLPSDRFFAERPEGSVSTLKIQRTQQEDSAVYLCASNEGQASIEQFFGPGTRLTVL.

The chain joins TRBV27 to TRBJ1-4; the D is unclear. Germline CDR1 is MNHEY and CDR2 is SMNVEV (reference sequence). The CDR3 runs to 15 residues. Trimming pared 8 bases from V and 3 bases from J, leaving 16 bases between. In DNA form, the CDR3 reads TGTGCCAGCGCCCCGTTTCCCTCGGCTAATGAAAAACTGTTTTTT. Its translation is CASAPFPSANEKLFF. Based on the CDR3 plus reference TRBV27 and TRBJ1-4, the full variable domain is EAQVTQNPRYLITVTGKKLTVTCSQNMNHEYMSWYRQDPGLGLRQIYYSMNVEVTDKGDVPEGYKVSRKEKRNFPLILESPSPNQTSLYFCASAPFPSANEKLFFGSGTQLSVL.

V is TRBV5-7 and J is TRBJ1-2; D remains ambiguous. TRBV5-7 is placed among ORFs of uncertain function. CDR3 length equals 14 residues. V lost 9 bases and J lost 4, with 19 bases in between. The CDR3, as DNA: TGTGCCATCCTTTTTCGGAGGCCCTTCTATGGCTACACCTTC. Protein product: CAILFRRPFYGYTF.

The chain combines TRBV7-9 with TRBJ1-1; TRBD1 matches at 7 bases. Trimming removed 2 bases from V and 5 bases from J; junction bases left unmatched: 5. Germline loops: CDR1 SEHNR, CDR2 FQNEAQ (reference sequence). The CDR3 has 14 residues. Here the CDR3 reads CASSLQGVWTEAFF. For the CDR3, the DNA is TGTGCCAGCAGCTTACAGGGGGTTTGGACTGAAGCTTTCTTT.

V and J are TRBV2 and TRBJ2-5; the match to TRBD1 covers 9 bases. Germline values: CDR1 SNHLY, CDR2 FYNNEI. V lost 9 bases to trimming and J lost 4 bases; unmatched junction nucleotides: 6. There are 13 residues in the CDR3. The CDR3 loop reads CARQQGALETQYF. DNA of the CDR3: TGTGCCAGACAACAGGGGGCCCTAGAGACCCAGTACTTC.

V and J are TRBV27 and TRBJ2-3; TRBD2 matches at 9 bases. The CDR3 covers 15 residues. Germline V gene lookup returns CDR1 MNHEY and CDR2 SMNVEV (reference sequence). V gave up 6 bases and J gave up 5 bases; unmatched junction bases: 9. This CDR3 reads CASRTRGGGVDTQYF. The CDR3 nucleotides are TGTGCCAGCAGAACGCGGGGGGGCGGGGTAGATACGCAGTATTTT.

The rearrangement joins TRBV5-4 to TRBJ2-2, with TRBD1 matching over 7 bases. CDR3 length: 16 amino acids. The V segment lost 4 bases and the J segment 2 bases; nucleotides outside the gene matches: 8. CDR1 is SGHNT and CDR2 is YYREEE in the germline V gene (reference sequence). The CDR3 bases are TGTGCCAGCAGCCGCGTAGACAGGGTAAACACCGGGGAGCTGTTTTTT. It translates to CASSRVDRVNTGELFF.